This T cell receptor (beta chain) is from a study of cytomegalovirus exposure and HLA in healthy donors. Study results and caveats: In a later analysis, HLA-associated beta chains showed higher expansion and lower generation probabilities than comparable chains. Near-uniform donor sequencing depth was presumed by presence/absence analyses.

Looked up from germline, CDR1 is WNHNN and CDR2 is SYGVQD (reference sequence). The CDR3 has 13 residues. V was clipped by 6 bases and J by 4 bases; unmatched bases: 5. Both 60 Vbeta primers and 13 Jbeta primers went into the PCR. Produced via immunoSEQ multiplex PCR; TCRdb's table is partial and in-frame only. This table holds under 250,000 clones, approximately 78% found once. As concerns this clone: Its specificity is not known.

This clonotype originated in a boy aged 5-17 years in good health and CMV-seronegative. The V and J genes are TRBV10-1 and TRBJ1-1; 7 positions agree with TRBD1. Specimen: PBMCs. CDR3 sequence reads: CASRQGLSTEAFF. CDR3 nucleotide sequence: TGCGCCAGCAGACAGGGGCTGAGCACTGAAGCTTTCTTT.